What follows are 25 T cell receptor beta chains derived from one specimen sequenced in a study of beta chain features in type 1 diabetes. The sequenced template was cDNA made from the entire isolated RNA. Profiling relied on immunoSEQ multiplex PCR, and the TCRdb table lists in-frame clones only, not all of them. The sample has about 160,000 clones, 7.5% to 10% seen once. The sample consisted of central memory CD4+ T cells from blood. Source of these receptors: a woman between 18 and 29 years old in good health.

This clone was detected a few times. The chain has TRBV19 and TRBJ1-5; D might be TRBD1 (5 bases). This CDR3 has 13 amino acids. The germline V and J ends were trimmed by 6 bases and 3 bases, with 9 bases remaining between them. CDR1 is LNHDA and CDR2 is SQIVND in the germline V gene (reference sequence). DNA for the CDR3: TGTGCCAGTAGCGACAGTATCAATCAGCCCCAGCATTTT. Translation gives CASSDSINQPQHF.

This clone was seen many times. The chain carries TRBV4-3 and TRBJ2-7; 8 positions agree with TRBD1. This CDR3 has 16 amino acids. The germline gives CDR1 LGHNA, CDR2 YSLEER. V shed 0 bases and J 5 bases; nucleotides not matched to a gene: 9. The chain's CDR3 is CASSQDPTGTGNEQYF. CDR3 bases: TGCGCCAGCAGCCAAGATCCGACCGGGACAGGCAACGAGCAGTACTTC.

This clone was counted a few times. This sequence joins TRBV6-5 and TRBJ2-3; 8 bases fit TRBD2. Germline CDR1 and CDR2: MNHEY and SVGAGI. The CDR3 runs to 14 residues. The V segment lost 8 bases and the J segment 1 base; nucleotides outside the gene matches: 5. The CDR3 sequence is CASQAGAGTDTQYF. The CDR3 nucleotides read TGTGCCAGCCAAGCGGGGGCGGGCACAGATACGCAGTATTTT.

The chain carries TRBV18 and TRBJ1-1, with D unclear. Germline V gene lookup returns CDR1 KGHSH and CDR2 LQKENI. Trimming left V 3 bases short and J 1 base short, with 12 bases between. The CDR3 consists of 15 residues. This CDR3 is CASSPSDGRNTEAFF. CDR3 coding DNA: TGTGCCAGCTCACCCTCCGATGGGAGGAACACTGAAGCTTTCTTT.

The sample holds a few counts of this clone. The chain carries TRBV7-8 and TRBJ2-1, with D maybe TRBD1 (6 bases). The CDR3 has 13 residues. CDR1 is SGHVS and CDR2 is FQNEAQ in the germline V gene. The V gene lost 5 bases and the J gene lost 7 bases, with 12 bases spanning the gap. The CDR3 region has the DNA TGTGCCAGCAGCCCCAGGGGTAAGAATGAGCAGTTCTTC. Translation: CASSPRGKNEQFF.

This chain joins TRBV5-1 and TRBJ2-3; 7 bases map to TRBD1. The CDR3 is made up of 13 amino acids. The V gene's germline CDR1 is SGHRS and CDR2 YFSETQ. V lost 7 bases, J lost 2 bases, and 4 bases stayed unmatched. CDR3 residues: CASWTGDTDTQYF. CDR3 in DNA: TGCGCCAGCTGGACAGGAGACACAGATACGCAGTATTTT.

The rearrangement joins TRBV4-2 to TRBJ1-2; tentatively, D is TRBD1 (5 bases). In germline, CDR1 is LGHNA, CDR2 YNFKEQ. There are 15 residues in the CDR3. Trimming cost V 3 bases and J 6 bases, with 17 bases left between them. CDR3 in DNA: TGTGCCAGCAGCCACGGTATCCAGGGAAATGATGGCTACACCTTC. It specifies CASSHGIQGNDGYTF.

In nucleotides, the CDR3 is TGTGCCAGCAGCCTACCGATACAGGGGTTCGGAGGGACCCAGTACTTC. As protein: CASSLPIQGFGGTQYF. The chain has TRBV14 and TRBJ2-5; the match to TRBD1 covers 7 bases. This CDR3 has 16 residues. Trimming took 4 bases from V and 7 from J; bases not matched to a gene: 15. CDR1 is SGHDN, CDR2 FVKESK, per germline.

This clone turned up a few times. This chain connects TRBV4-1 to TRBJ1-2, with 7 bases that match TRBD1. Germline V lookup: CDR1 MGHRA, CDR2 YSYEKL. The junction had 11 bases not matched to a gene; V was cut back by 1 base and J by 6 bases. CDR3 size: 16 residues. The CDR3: CASSQAGGSRQHGYTF. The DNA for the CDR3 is TGCGCCAGCAGCCAAGCAGGGGGGTCCAGGCAACATGGCTACACCTTC.

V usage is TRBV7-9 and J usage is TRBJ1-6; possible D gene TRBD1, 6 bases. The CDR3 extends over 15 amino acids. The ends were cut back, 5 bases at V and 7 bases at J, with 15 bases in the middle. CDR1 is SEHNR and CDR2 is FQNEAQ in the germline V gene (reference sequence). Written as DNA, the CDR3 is TGTGCCAGCAGCACCTACAGGGCGGTCAATTCACCCCTCCACTTT. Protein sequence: CASSTYRAVNSPLHF.

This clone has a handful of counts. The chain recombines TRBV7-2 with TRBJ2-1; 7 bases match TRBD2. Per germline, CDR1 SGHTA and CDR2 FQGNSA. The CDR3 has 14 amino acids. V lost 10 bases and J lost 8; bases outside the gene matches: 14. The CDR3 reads CATGPRLASHEQFF. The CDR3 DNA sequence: TGTGCCACTGGACCGAGACTAGCTAGTCATGAGCAGTTCTTC.

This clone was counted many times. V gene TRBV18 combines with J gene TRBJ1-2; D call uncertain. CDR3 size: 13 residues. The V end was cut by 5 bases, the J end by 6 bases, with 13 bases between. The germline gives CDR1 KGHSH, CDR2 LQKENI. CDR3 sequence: CASSEREYDGYTF. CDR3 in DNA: TGTGCCAGCTCAGAAAGAGAATATGATGGCTACACCTTC.

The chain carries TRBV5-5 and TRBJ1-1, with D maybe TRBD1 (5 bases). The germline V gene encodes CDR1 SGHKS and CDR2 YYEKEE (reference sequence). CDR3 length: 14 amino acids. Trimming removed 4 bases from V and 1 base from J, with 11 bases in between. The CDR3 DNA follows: TGTGCCAGCAGCGTGACAGTTACGAACACTGAAGCTTTCTTT. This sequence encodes CASSVTVTNTEAFF.

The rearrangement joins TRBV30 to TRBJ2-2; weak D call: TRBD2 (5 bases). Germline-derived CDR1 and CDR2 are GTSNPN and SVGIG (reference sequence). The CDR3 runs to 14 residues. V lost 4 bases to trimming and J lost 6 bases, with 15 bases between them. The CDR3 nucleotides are TGTGCCTGGACTAAGACGGCCGGGGCCGGGGAGCTGTTTTTT. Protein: CAWTKTAGAGELFF.

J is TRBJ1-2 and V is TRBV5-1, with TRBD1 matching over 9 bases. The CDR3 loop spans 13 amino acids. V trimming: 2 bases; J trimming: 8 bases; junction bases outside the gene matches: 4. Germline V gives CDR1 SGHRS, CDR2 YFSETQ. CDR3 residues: CASSFGGQGGYTF. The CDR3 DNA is TGCGCCAGCAGCTTCGGGGGACAGGGAGGCTACACCTTC.

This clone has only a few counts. CDR3 residues: CASSPGTSGSTDTQYF. CDR3 bases: TGTGCCAGCTCACCCGGGACTAGCGGGAGCACAGATACGCAGTATTTT. The chain is built from TRBV18 and TRBJ2-3, with 12 bases fitting TRBD2. The V gene end was trimmed by 3 bases and the J gene end by 0 bases; junction bases not matched to a gene: 1. The CDR3 covers 16 residues. From germline, CDR1 is KGHSH and CDR2 LQKENI.

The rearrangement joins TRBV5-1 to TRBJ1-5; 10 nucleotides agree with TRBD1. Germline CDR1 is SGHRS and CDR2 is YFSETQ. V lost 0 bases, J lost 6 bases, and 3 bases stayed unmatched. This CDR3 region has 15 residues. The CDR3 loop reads CASSLETGGGQPQHF. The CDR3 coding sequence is TGCGCCAGCAGCTTGGAGACAGGGGGCGGTCAGCCCCAGCATTTT.

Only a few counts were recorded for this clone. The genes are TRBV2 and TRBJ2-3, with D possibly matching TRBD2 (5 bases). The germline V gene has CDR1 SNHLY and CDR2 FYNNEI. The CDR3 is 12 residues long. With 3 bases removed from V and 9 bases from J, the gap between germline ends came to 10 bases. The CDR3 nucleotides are TGTGCCAGCAGTGATTCTAGCCAGACGCAGTATTTT. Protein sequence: CASSDSSQTQYF.

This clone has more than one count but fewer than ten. This CDR3 reads CASSPPGGGGSYNSPLHF. The DNA for the CDR3 is TGTGCCAGCTCACCACCGGGAGGCGGCGGCTCCTATAATTCACCCCTCCACTTT. The rearrangement uses TRBV18 and TRBJ1-6; D ambiguous. Trimming took 0 bases from V and 0 from J, leaving 12 bases between them. Germline V gives CDR1 KGHSH, CDR2 LQKENI. The CDR3 is made up of 18 amino acids. The variable domain in full, completed from reference TRBV18 and TRBJ1-6, reads NAGVMQNPRHLVRRRGQEARLRCSPMKGHSHVYWYRQLPEEGLKFMVYLQKENIIDESGMPKERFSAEFPKEGPSILRIQQVVRGDSAAYFCASSPPGGGGSYNSPLHFGNGTRLTVT.

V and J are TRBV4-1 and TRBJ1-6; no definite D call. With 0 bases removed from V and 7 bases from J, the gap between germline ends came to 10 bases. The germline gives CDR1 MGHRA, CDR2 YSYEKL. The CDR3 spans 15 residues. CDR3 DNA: TGCGCCAGCAGCCAAGAAACCCTGGGCAATTCACCCCTCCACTTT. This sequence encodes CASSQETLGNSPLHF.

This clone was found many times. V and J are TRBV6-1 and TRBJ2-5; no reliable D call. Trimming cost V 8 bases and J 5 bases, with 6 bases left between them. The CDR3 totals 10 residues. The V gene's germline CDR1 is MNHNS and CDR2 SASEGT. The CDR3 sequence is CASQRETQYF. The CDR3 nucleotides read TGTGCCAGCCAGAGGGAGACCCAGTACTTC.

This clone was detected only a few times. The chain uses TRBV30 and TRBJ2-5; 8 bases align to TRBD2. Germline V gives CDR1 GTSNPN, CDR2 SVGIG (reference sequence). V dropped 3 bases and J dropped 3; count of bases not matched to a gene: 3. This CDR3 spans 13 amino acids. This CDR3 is CAWRKLAEETQYF. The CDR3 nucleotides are TGTGCCTGGAGAAAACTAGCGGAAGAGACCCAGTACTTC.

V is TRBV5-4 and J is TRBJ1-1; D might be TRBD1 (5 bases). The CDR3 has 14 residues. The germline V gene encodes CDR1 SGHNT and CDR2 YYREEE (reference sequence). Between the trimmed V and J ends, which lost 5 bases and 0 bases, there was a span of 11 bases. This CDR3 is CASSGGGVNTEAFF. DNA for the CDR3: TGTGCCAGCAGTGGGGGAGGGGTGAACACTGAAGCTTTCTTT.

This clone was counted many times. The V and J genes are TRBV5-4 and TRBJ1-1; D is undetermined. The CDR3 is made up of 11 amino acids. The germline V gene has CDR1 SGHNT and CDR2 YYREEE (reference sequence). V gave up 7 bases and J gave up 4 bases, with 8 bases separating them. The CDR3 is CASGGSTEAFF. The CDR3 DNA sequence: TGTGCCAGCGGAGGGAGCACTGAAGCTTTCTTT.

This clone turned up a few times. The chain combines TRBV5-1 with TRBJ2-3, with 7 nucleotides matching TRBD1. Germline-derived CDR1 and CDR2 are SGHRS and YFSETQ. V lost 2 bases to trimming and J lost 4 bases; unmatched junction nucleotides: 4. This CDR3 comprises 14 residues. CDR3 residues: CASSFYRGADTQYF. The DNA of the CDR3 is TGCGCCAGCAGCTTTTACAGGGGCGCAGATACGCAGTATTTT.